One sample yielded the 10 T cell receptor beta chains listed below, sequenced in a study of T-cell memory formation after mild COVID-19. From the 5' RACE reads, TCRdb called clonotypes with MiXCR, one entry per CDR3 protein. The sample yields about 100,000 distinct CDR3 sequences, roughly 11% seen once. The sequenced sample consisted of PBMCs or a T cell subset sorted from them (not recorded which). Receptor source: a man between 18 and 29 years old who had mild COVID-19 (a few samples of this study predate the infection). Cell type and time point are not known.

The chain is built from TRBV28 and TRBJ1-1; no firm D call. The V gene's germline CDR1 is MDHEN and CDR2 SYDVKM. The CDR3 spans 13 residues. Between the trimmed V and J ends, which lost 2 bases and 4 bases, there was a span of 8 bases. In DNA form, the CDR3 reads TGTGCCAGCAGTTTAGGGAGACGCACTGAAGCTTTCTTT. It codes for CASSLGRRTEAFF.

The rearrangement links TRBV6-4 to TRBJ2-1, with 8 nucleotides matching TRBD1. Germline CDR1 reads MRHNA; CDR2 reads SNTAGT. CDR3 length: 13 amino acids. The ends lost 3 bases at V and 8 bases at J; junction bases unmatched: 3. CDR3 DNA sequence: TGTGCCAGCAGTGATCGACAGGGGCATGAGCAGTTCTTC. Translated: CASSDRQGHEQFF.

This clonotype was recorded a few times. The rearrangement uses TRBV29-1 and TRBJ2-3; no reliable D call. Trimming took off 2 bases at V and 2 bases at J, with 5 bases between the two ends. Germline V gene lookup returns CDR1 SQVTM and CDR2 ANQGSEA. The CDR3 is 12 amino acids. Here the CDR3 DNA reads TGCAGCGTTGAACTGGACACAGATACGCAGTATTTT. Translated, it gives CSVELDTDTQYF.

In this sample, this clonotype turned up a few times. This chain joins TRBV6-5 and TRBJ2-2; D gene uncertain. Per the germline V gene, CDR1 is MNHEY and CDR2 is SVGAGI. This CDR3 comprises 12 residues. Trimming removed 4 bases from V and 7 bases from J, with 7 bases in between. In DNA form, the CDR3 reads TGTGCCAGCAGTTGGGTTGGCGGGGAGCTGTTTTTT. Its protein is CASSWVGGELFF.

V gene TRBV24-1 combines with J gene TRBJ2-2; D is undetermined. Germline lookup yields CDR1 KGHDR and CDR2 SFDVKD. The V end was cut by 3 bases, the J end by 0 bases, with 10 bases between. The CDR3 consists of 16 residues. CDR3 loop: CATSDRTGTNTGELFF. The CDR3 DNA sequence: TGTGCCACCAGTGATCGGACGGGTACGAACACCGGGGAGCTGTTTTTT.

V and J are TRBV19 and TRBJ1-2, with unresolved D. This CDR3 is 17 amino acids long. Trimming cost V 6 bases and J 2 bases, with 22 bases left between them. The germline CDR1 and CDR2 sequences are LNHDA and SQIVND (reference sequence). This CDR3 is CASSSPFRLDRNYGYTF. For the CDR3, the DNA is TGTGCCAGTAGCTCGCCCTTCCGACTGGATCGAAACTATGGCTACACCTTC. The complete variable domain, with remaining parts taken from reference TRBV19 and TRBJ1-2, reads DGGITQSPKYLFRKEGQNVTLSCEQNLNHDAMYWYRQDPGQGLRLIYYSQIVNDFQKGDIAEGYSVSREKKESFPLTVTSAQKNPTAFYLCASSSPFRLDRNYGYTFGSGTRLTVV.

There are a few counts of this clonotype. The chain uses TRBV7-9 and TRBJ2-1; TRBD2 agrees at 10 bases. Unmatched junction bases numbered 8, after V lost 3 bases and J lost 0 bases. Germline CDR1 is SEHNR and CDR2 is FQNEAQ (reference sequence). The CDR3 extends over 18 amino acids. CDR3: CASSFPIAGGHSYNEQFF. CDR3 bases: TGTGCCAGCAGCTTCCCAATAGCGGGGGGCCACTCCTACAATGAGCAGTTCTTC.

This chain links TRBV5-1 with TRBJ2-6; D remains unclear. CDR1 and CDR2 from the germline V gene are SGHRS and YFSETQ. The CDR3 has 15 residues. V lost 0 bases, J lost 2 bases, and 6 bases lay in between. The CDR3 DNA is TGCGCCAGCAGCTTGGACCTCACTGGGGCCAACGTCCTGACTTTC. Its protein product is CASSLDLTGANVLTF. Combining the CDR3 with reference TRBV5-1 and TRBJ2-6 gives the whole variable domain KAGVTQTPRYLIKTRGQQVTLSCSPISGHRSVSWYQQTPGQGLQFLFEYFSETQRNKGNFPGRFSGRQFSNSRSEMNVSTLELGDSALYLCASSLDLTGANVLTFGAGSRLTVL.

The rearrangement uses TRBV28 and TRBJ2-6, with 9 bases lining up with TRBD1. This CDR3 is 15 amino acids long. The germline V gene encodes CDR1 MDHEN and CDR2 SYDVKM. Trimming at V came to 2 bases and at J to 8 bases, leaving 4 bases not matched to a gene. CDR3 sequence reads: CASSLGDRETNVLTF. DNA of the CDR3: TGTGCCAGCAGTTTAGGGGACAGGGAGACCAACGTCCTGACTTTC.

This chain uses TRBV27 with TRBJ1-5; 10 nucleotides align to TRBD1. Germline values: CDR1 MNHEY, CDR2 SMNVEV (reference sequence). The CDR3 totals 16 residues. V shed 4 bases, J shed 7 bases, and the junction held 10 bases outside the gene matches. In DNA form, the CDR3 reads TGTGCCAGCAGTTCCGCGGACAGGGGGTTGGGCCAGCCCCAGCATTTT. Its protein is CASSSADRGLGQPQHF.